Each of the 19 T cell receptor beta chains below was sequenced from the same sample in a study of OX40 agonist ivuxolimab in advanced cancers. TCRdb keeps only in-frame clones here, not all; method: immunoSEQ multiplex PCR. The sample shows some 10,000 clones, roughly 67% of them seen only once. The sample consisted of CD4+ or CD8+ T cells sorted from blood, taken in a trial of the OX40 agonist ivuxolimab. The receptors stem from an adult with an advanced solid tumor such as melanoma, head and neck, liver or kidney cancer.

The CDR3 region has the DNA TGTGCCAGCAGCAAAGGGCCACTACCCGGGACAGATACGCAGTATTTT. Its protein product is CASSKGPLPGTDTQYF. The J gene is TRBJ2-3, the V gene TRBV21-1; the tabulated D call, TRBD2, remains unverified against the DNA. TRBV21-1 is labeled a pseudogene. The CDR3 length is 16 residues.

V is TRBV27 and J is TRBJ2-3; TRBD2 aligns across 8 bases. After removal of 5 bases from V and 9 bases from J, the junction contained 16 bases not matched to a gene. CDR1 is MNHEY, CDR2 SMNVEV, per germline (reference sequence). This CDR3 spans 16 amino acids. CDR3 sequence reads: CASSPPRGLAQETQYF. As DNA, the CDR3 is TGTGCCAGCAGTCCCCCCCGAGGACTAGCCCAGGAGACGCAGTATTTT.

CDR3 nucleotide sequence: TGTGCCAGCAGTGAAGCTGACAGGTTCAATCAGCCCCAGCATTTT. It codes for CASSEADRFNQPQHF. The chain couples TRBV2 to TRBJ1-5, with a tentative D call TRBD1 (6 bases). Germline CDR1 and CDR2: SNHLY and FYNNEI. The CDR3 is made up of 15 amino acids. The germline V and J ends were trimmed by 0 bases and 3 bases, with 9 bases remaining between them.

This clone showed up just a few times. V is TRBV28 and J is TRBJ1-1, with D unresolved. Between the trimmed V and J ends, which lost 2 bases and 8 bases, there was a span of 9 bases. The length of the CDR3 is 12 residues. From germline, CDR1 is MDHEN and CDR2 SYDVKM. This CDR3 reads CASSLDGWEAFF. CDR3 coding DNA: TGTGCCAGCAGTTTAGACGGGTGGGAAGCTTTCTTT.

This clone is medium-sized. The CDR3 sequence: CASSVSGGDRGYTF. CDR3 in DNA: TGTGCCAGCAGCGTTTCAGGGGGCGATCGTGGCTACACCTTC. V is TRBV7-3 and J is TRBJ1-2; 8 bases are a match to TRBD1. From germline, CDR1 is SGHTA and CDR2 FQGTGA. This CDR3 is built from 14 residues. The V and J ends lost 5 bases and 7 bases, in that order; junction bases with no gene match: 9.

This chain uses TRBV28 with TRBJ1-1; D not certain. This CDR3 contains 15 residues. V was clipped by 4 bases and J by 1 base, with 13 bases between them. From germline, CDR1 is MDHEN and CDR2 SYDVKM. This chain's CDR3 is CASSSPRPGNTEAFF. Here the CDR3 DNA reads TGTGCCAGCAGTTCCCCCAGGCCGGGGAACACTGAAGCTTTCTTT.

The gene calls are TRBV9 and TRBJ2-1, with 9 bases identical to TRBD2. CDR1 and CDR2 (germline): SGDLS, YYNGEE. The CDR3 has 18 amino acids. Unmatched junction bases numbered 7, after V lost 0 bases and J lost 0 bases. In DNA, the CDR3 is TGTGCCAGCAGCGTAGCCAGCGGGGGGCCCAGCTCCTACAATGAGCAGTTCTTC. It codes for CASSVASGGPSSYNEQFF.

The V call is TRBV4-1, the J call TRBJ2-7, with D perhaps matching TRBD1 (5 bases). The CDR3 length is 13 residues. V gave up 1 base and J gave up 5 bases, with 9 bases separating them. Germline CDR1 MGHRA, CDR2 YSYEKL. CDR3 amino acids: CASSQVGAHEQYF. The CDR3 DNA reads TGCGCCAGCAGCCAAGTTGGGGCCCACGAGCAGTACTTC.

As to this clone: The junction does not match germline at one end; this may be a read error. The CDR3 DNA follows: TGTGCCAGCAGCCCTAGACGGTGGTCCTTCAATGAGCAGTTCTTC. Amino acid sequence: CASSPRRWSFNEQFF. The rearrangement uses TRBV14 and TRBJ2-1, with no clear D. CDR1 is SGHDN and CDR2 is FVKESK in the germline V gene. The CDR3 consists of 15 residues.

The rearrangement joins TRBV27 to TRBJ1-3; the D gene is possibly TRBD1 (5 bases). This CDR3 contains 14 residues. Germline V gene sequence: CDR1 MNHEY, CDR2 SMNVEV (reference sequence). V was shortened by 5 bases and J by 2 bases, with 10 bases between the two germline ends. CDR3: CASSAGGAGNTIYF. CDR3 DNA: TGTGCCAGCAGTGCTGGGGGAGCTGGAAACACCATATATTTT.

This clone was seen a handful of times. The chain is built from TRBV4-1 and TRBJ1-5, with 7 bases lining up with TRBD1. Trimming removed 3 bases from V and 5 bases from J; junction bases left unmatched: 10. The CDR3 runs 16 residues. Germline-derived CDR1 and CDR2 are MGHRA and YSYEKL. Here the CDR3 DNA reads TGCGCCAGCAGCCATTGGGACAGTGGGAGAGATCAGCCCCAGCATTTT. Protein sequence: CASSHWDSGRDQPQHF.

This clone is medium-sized within its sample. This chain uses TRBV9 with TRBJ1-1; D unresolved. The CDR3 consists of 15 residues. Germline values: CDR1 SGDLS, CDR2 YYNGEE. V lost 3 bases, J lost 1 base, and 13 bases lay in between. This chain's CDR3 is CASSATQTSNTEAFF. The CDR3 DNA follows: TGTGCCAGCAGCGCAACACAAACTTCGAACACTGAAGCTTTCTTT.

The rearrangement uses TRBV27 and TRBJ2-7; D could derive from TRBD1 or TRBD2 (5 bases each). The ends were cut back, 2 bases at V and 7 bases at J, with 12 bases in the middle. From germline, CDR1 is MNHEY and CDR2 SMNVEV (reference sequence). This CDR3 region has 13 residues. The CDR3 protein is CASSLGWGNEQYF. The DNA for the CDR3 is TGTGCCAGCAGTTTAGGGTGGGGGAATGAGCAGTACTTC.

The V call is TRBV19, the J call TRBJ1-3; 8 positions match TRBD1. Germline loops: CDR1 LNHDA, CDR2 SQIVND (reference sequence). Trimming took 3 bases from V and 3 from J; bases not matched to a gene: 4. The length of the CDR3 is 15 residues. The CDR3, as DNA: TGTGCCAGTAGTATCCAGGGGGCTGTTGGAAACACCATATATTTT. This translates into CASSIQGAVGNTIYF.

The V gene is TRBV11-3, the J gene TRBJ2-1; D may be TRBD2 (5 bases). The CDR3 is made up of 16 amino acids. V was cut by 1 base and J by 0 bases, with 10 bases left in between. The germline V gene has CDR1 SGHNT and CDR2 YENEEA. The CDR3 spells CASSLAGGGSYNEQFF. The CDR3, as DNA: TGTGCCAGCAGCTTAGCGGGCGGAGGCTCCTACAATGAGCAGTTCTTC.

The gene calls are TRBV6-4 and TRBJ2-1; D gene ambiguous. The V end lost 2 bases, the J end lost 0 bases, and 8 bases lay between the germline ends. Germline values: CDR1 MRHNA, CDR2 SNTAGT. This CDR3 spans 15 amino acids. The CDR3, as DNA: TGTGCCAGCAGTGACGGCGGTGCCTCCTACAATGAGCAGTTCTTC. Protein: CASSDGGASYNEQFF.

The CDR3 bases are TGTGCCAGCGTTTGGGACAGGGGGAGCTCCTACGAGCAGTACTTC. It is translated as CASVWDRGSSYEQYF. The chain combines TRBV6-1 with TRBJ2-7, with 11 bases lining up with TRBD1. Per the germline V gene, CDR1 is MNHNS and CDR2 is SASEGT. The CDR3 extends over 15 amino acids. After removal of 8 bases from V and 0 bases from J, the junction contained 6 bases not matched to a gene.

This clone was observed once. The J gene is TRBJ1-4, the V gene TRBV4-3; D call uncertain. The CDR3 runs to 16 residues. Trimming shortened V by 4 bases and J by 1 base, and 13 bases separated the two germline ends. The V gene's germline CDR1 is LGHNA and CDR2 YSLEER. DNA for the CDR3: TGCGCCAGCAGCCTAGGTGACCGAGTAACTAATGAAAAACTGTTTTTT. As protein: CASSLGDRVTNEKLFF.

This clone was observed a few times. The chain uses TRBV4-1 and TRBJ2-1, with a weak D call TRBD1 (6 bases). The length of the CDR3 is 14 residues. Germline loops: CDR1 MGHRA, CDR2 YSYEKL. V was shortened by 1 base and J by 5 bases, with 9 bases between the two germline ends. CDR3 DNA sequence: TGCGCCAGCAGCCAAGCGACAGGAGACAATGAGCAGTTCTTC. It codes for CASSQATGDNEQFF.